This TCR beta chain was observed in a study of cytotoxic CD8 clonotypes in ibrutinib-treated CLL. About the study: The sample average was 255,043 productive templates and more than 90,000 productive rearrangements.

General observations from the study: The times at which samples were taken varied between sustained-remission and progressing patients. Baseline clonality was higher than in age-matched healthy donors and moved in step with circulating CD8+ T-cell counts.

Remarks on this clone: The antigen is unknown.

The CDR3 loop spans 15 amino acids. Trimming took 8 bases from V and 2 from J, leaving 17 bases between them. CDR1 is SNHLY and CDR2 is FYNNEI in the germline V gene. Profiling relied on immunoSEQ multiplex PCR, and the TCRdb table lists in-frame clones only, not all of them. The sample lists approximately 92,000 clones, around 77% occurring once. The chain recombines TRBV2 with TRBJ2-3, with D possibly called TRBD1 or TRBD2 (6 bases each). This sequence originates from a human donor with chronic lymphocytic leukemia. The input for sequencing was PBMCs, taken after 24 months of ibrutinib treatment. The CDR3 region has the DNA TGTGCCAGCCGATCTCCGGGGGCTAACACAGATACGCAGTATTTT. It translates to CASRSPGANTDTQYF.